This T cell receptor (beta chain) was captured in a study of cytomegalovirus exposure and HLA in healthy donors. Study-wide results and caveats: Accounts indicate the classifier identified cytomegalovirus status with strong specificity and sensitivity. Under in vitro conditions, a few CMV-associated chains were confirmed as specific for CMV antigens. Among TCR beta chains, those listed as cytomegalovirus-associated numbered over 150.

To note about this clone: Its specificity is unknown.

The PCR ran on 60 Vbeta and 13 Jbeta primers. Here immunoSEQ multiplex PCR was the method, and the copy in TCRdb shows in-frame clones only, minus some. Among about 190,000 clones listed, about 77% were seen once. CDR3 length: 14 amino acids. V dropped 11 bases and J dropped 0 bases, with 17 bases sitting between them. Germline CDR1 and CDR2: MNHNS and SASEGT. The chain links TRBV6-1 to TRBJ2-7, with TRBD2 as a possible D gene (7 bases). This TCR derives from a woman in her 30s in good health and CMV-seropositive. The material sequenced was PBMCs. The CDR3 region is CALQFAGASYEQYF. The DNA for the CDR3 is TGTGCCCTACAGTTTGCGGGGGCCTCCTACGAGCAGTACTTC.